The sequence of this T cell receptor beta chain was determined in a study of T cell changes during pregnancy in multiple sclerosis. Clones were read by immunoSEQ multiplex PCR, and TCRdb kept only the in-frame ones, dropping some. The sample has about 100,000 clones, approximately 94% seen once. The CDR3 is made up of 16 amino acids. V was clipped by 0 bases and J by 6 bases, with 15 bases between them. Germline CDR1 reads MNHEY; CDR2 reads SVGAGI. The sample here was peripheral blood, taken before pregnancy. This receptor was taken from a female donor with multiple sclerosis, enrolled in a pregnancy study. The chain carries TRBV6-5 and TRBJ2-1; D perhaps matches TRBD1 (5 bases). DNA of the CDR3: TGTGCCAGCAGTTACTCGAGGCCAGGGTCAGGCAATGAGCAGTTCTTC. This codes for CASSYSRPGSGNEQFF.